These T cell receptor beta chains were read from a single sample in a study of CD8+ T cells in alopecia areata. Assay used: immunoSEQ multiplex PCR; TCRdb lists only in-frame clones, some missing. The data show roughly 100,000 clones, 85% to 90% seen once. The sample consisted of CD8+ T cells sorted from blood, taken between weeks 30 and 35, from a patient treated with tofacitinib. All receptors derive from a human donor with alopecia areata. Each CDR3 is given with its conserved first and last residue. The D gene is left open where the match is weak. Only part of the rows carry a size: once, few, many, or a class if the clone is expanded.

CDR3 length	clone size	V gene	J gene	D gene	CDR3 protein	CDR3 DNA
11	.	TRBV27	TRBJ2-2	.	CASSLAGELFF	TGTGCCAGCAGTTTAGCCGGGGAGCTGTTTTTT
14	.	TRBV9	TRBJ2-7	.	CASSVVGGDYEQYF	TGTGCCAGCAGCGTAGTGGGGGGAGACTACGAGCAGTACTTC
12	once	TRBV18	TRBJ2-1	.	CASSPTRNEQFF	TGTGCCAGCTCACCAACCCGTAATGAGCAGTTCTTC
14	.	TRBV19	TRBJ1-1	.	CASSIGGKYAEAFF	TGTGCCAGTAGTATTGGGGGAAAGTACGCTGAAGCTTTCTTT
20	.	TRBV4-2	TRBJ2-7	TRBD2	CASSQDPASGGANGRYEQYF	TGTGCCAGCAGCCAAGATCCGGCTAGCGGGGGGGCTAACGGTCGCTACGAGCAGTACTTC
15	.	TRBV5-1	TRBJ1-4	.	CASSLVPGANEKLFF	TGCGCCAGCAGCTTGGTCCCAGGGGCTAATGAAAAACTGTTTTTT
14	.	TRBV29-1	TRBJ2-1	TRBD2	CSGPARGLGNEQFF	TGCAGCGGGCCCGCGCGGGGGTTGGGAAATGAGCAGTTCTTC
16	.	TRBV4-1	TRBJ2-1	.	CASSQDLVSGRNEQFF	TGCGCCAGCAGCCAAGATCTAGTGTCTGGGCGTAACGAGCAGTTCTTC
16	.	TRBV29-1	TRBJ2-7	TRBD2	CSVAGLAGGLSYEQYF	TGCAGCGTAGCAGGACTAGCGGGAGGCCTATCCTACGAGCAGTACTTC
13	.	TRBV5-1	TRBJ2-7	.	CASSYPATYEQYF	TGCGCCAGCAGCTACCCCGCCACTTACGAGCAGTACTTC
14	.	TRBV29-1	TRBJ1-3	TRBD1	CSVPTGDSGNTIYF	TGCAGCGTTCCGACAGGGGATTCGGGAAACACCATATATTTT
15	.	TRBV29-1	TRBJ1-2	.	CSVVAPEGTNYGYTF	TGCAGCGTTGTGGCCCCCGAGGGTACTAACTATGGCTACACCTTC
13	.	TRBV29-1	TRBJ2-1	.	CSVESLGLNEQFF	TGCAGCGTTGAATCCCTAGGACTCAATGAGCAGTTCTTC
14	once	TRBV7-8	TRBJ2-7	TRBD1	CASSLWTGDYEQYF	TGTGCCAGCAGCCTTTGGACAGGGGACTACGAGCAGTACTTC
16	.	TRBV7-9	TRBJ2-1	.	CASSLPGTETYNEQFF	TGTGCCAGCAGCCTTCCCGGGACGGAGACCTACAATGAGCAGTTCTTC
15	.	TRBV7-9	TRBJ2-7	.	CASSLAAMKSYEQYF	TGTGCCAGCAGCTTAGCGGCTATGAAATCCTACGAGCAGTACTTC
15	.	TRBV2	TRBJ2-2	.	CASSDGATNTGELFF	TGTGCCAGCAGTGATGGGGCCACGAACACCGGGGAGCTGTTTTTT
16	few	TRBV27	TRBJ2-7	.	CASSLSGQGSSYEQYF	TGTGCCAGCAGCCTAAGCGGGCAGGGGAGCTCCTACGAGCAGTACTTC
15	.	TRBV2	TRBJ2-3	TRBD2	CASLEGTSGTDTQYF	TGTGCCAGCCTAGAGGGGACTAGCGGCACAGATACGCAGTATTTT
14	.	TRBV6-5	TRBJ1-1	TRBD1	CASIPGQGLVEAFF	TGTGCCAGCATTCCGGGACAGGGGCTCGTTGAAGCTTTCTTT
14	.	TRBV27	TRBJ2-5	.	CASSTRGGQETQYF	TGTGCCAGCAGCACCAGGGGGGGGCAAGAGACCCAGTACTTC
17	.	TRBV5-5	TRBJ2-7	.	CASSLAVYGQSTYEQYF	TGTGCCAGCAGCTTGGCTGTATATGGGCAGTCGACCTACGAGCAGTACTTC
15	once	TRBV4-1	TRBJ2-7	TRBD2	CASSQGTSGTYEQYF	TGCGCCAGCAGCCAGGGGACTAGCGGGACCTACGAGCAGTACTTC
15	.	TRBV6-5	TRBJ1-2	.	CASSYGLSAGDGYTF	TGTGCCAGCAGTTACGGCCTGTCGGCCGGGGATGGCTACACCTTC
15	once	TRBV13	TRBJ1-3	TRBD1	CASSAGTGAGNTIYF	TGTGCCAGCAGCGCCGGGACAGGGGCTGGAAACACCATATATTTT
12	.	TRBV29-1	TRBJ2-7	.	CSVGEYSYEQYF	TGCAGCGTGGGAGAATACTCCTACGAGCAGTACTTC
15	.	TRBV5-1	TRBJ2-1	TRBD1	CASSFGDRVENEQFF	TGCGCCAGCAGCTTTGGGGACAGGGTGGAGAATGAGCAGTTCTTC
13	.	TRBV29-1	TRBJ1-2	.	CSAFAGTNYGYTF	TGCAGCGCCTTCGCCGGGACTAACTATGGCTACACCTTC
16	.	TRBV29-1	TRBJ2-1	.	CSVEFARRSEINEQFF	TGCAGCGTAGAATTCGCACGGCGCTCTGAGATCAATGAGCAGTTCTTC
14	few	TRBV7-8	TRBJ2-7	TRBD2	CASSLEGAGGEQYF	TGTGCCAGCAGCTTAGAAGGAGCGGGAGGCGAGCAGTACTTC
14	.	TRBV27	TRBJ2-3	TRBD1	CASRRTGGADTQYF	TGTGCCAGCAGAAGGACAGGAGGTGCAGATACGCAGTATTTT
15	.	TRBV13	TRBJ2-2	.	CASSLGPFNTGELFF	TGTGCCAGCAGCTTGGGACCCTTTAACACCGGGGAGCTGTTTTTT
18	.	TRBV4-2	TRBJ2-2	.	CASSQERGWVVTSGELFF	TGTGCCAGCAGCCAAGAACGAGGTTGGGTAGTTACTTCCGGGGAGCTGTTTTTT
14	.	TRBV5-6	TRBJ2-3	.	CASSLESPADTQYF	TGTGCCAGCAGCTTGGAATCACCGGCAGATACGCAGTATTTT
16	.	TRBV25-1	TRBJ2-2	.	CASSETRDGNTGELFF	TGTGCCAGCAGTGAAACCCGGGACGGCAACACCGGGGAGCTGTTTTTT
15	.	TRBV19	TRBJ2-4	.	CASSIGTTDGDIQYF	TGTGCCAGTAGTATAGGGACTACCGATGGAGACATTCAGTACTTC
13	.	TRBV30	TRBJ2-7	TRBD2	CAWSPGLAVEQYF	TGTGCCTGGTCCCCGGGACTAGCCGTCGAGCAGTACTTC